The 4 T cell receptor beta chains below come from one sample, sequenced in a study of T cell responses to AZD1222 COVID-19 vaccine (dated by TCRdb to about 2021). In the paper's terms, the time point label means: about 28 days (+/-7) after the second vaccine dose. Receptor amplification or capture employed the immunoSEQ multiplex PCR assay. This is the immuneACCESS table as TCRdb keeps it, with only in-frame sequences that have V and J called. A part of the clones is gone; compared with another copy, unresolved V genes explain less than half, and the rest is unexplained. The sample contains under 95,000 clones, around nine tenths of them found a single time. The top ten constitute around a tenth of the sample. The sample in question was peripheral blood, obtained 28 days after the second AZD1222 dose. The receptor set was obtained from an adult who received the AZD1222 COVID-19 vaccine.

The J gene is TRBJ1-5, the V gene TRBV12-3 or TRBV12-4; D not resolved. This CDR3 comprises 13 residues. V was trimmed by 1 base and J by 10 bases, leaving 11 bases between them. Written as DNA, the CDR3 is TGTGCCAGCAGTTTAGACGGGGTTGGACCCCAGCATTTT. This codes for CASSLDGVGPQHF.

V usage is TRBV4-3 and J usage is TRBJ1-3; the D gene is possibly TRBD1 (5 bases). The CDR3 contains 19 residues. V lost 0 bases to trimming and J lost 4 bases, with 22 bases between them. Germline loops: CDR1 LGHNA, CDR2 YSLEER. The CDR3 DNA follows: TGCGCCAGCAGCCAAGAGAGTTGGGGACGAATACTCTCAGGAAACACCATATATTTT. Protein sequence: CASSQESWGRILSGNTIYF.

The J gene is TRBJ1-1, the V gene TRBV2; D ambiguous. Trimming shortened V by 6 bases and J by 4 bases, and 12 bases separated the two germline ends. The CDR3 extends over 13 amino acids. The germline V gene has CDR1 SNHLY and CDR2 FYNNEI. The CDR3 DNA follows: TGTGCCAGCAGGCGGGAGGAGGGCACTGAAGCTTTCTTT. Residues: CASRREEGTEAFF. Using reference TRBV2 and TRBJ1-1 for the parts outside the CDR3, the full variable domain is EPEVTQTPSHQVTQMGQEVILRCVPISNHLYFYWYRQILGQKVEFLVSFYNNEISEKSEIFDDQFSVERPDGSNFTLKIRSTKLEDSAMYFCASRREEGTEAFFGQGTRLTVV.

The rearrangement joins TRBV5-5 to TRBJ2-7; 8 bases are a match to TRBD1. Germline lookup yields CDR1 SGHKS and CDR2 YYEKEE (reference sequence). The ends lost 4 bases at V and 3 bases at J; junction bases unmatched: 6. The CDR3 has 14 amino acids. CDR3 DNA sequence: TGTGCCAGCAGCCCCTCGGGACAGGTCTACGAGCAGTACTTC. It translates to CASSPSGQVYEQYF.